This T cell receptor (beta chain) was documented in a study of T cells in narcolepsy. As for the study in general: Patients with NT1 or NT2 and healthy control donors were enrolled.

Whole-study results and caveats: Autoreactive clone sequences were missing from some blood memory CD4+ repertoires. HCRT-specific and TRIB2-specific autoreactive clonotypes appeared among same-patient CSF and blood CD4+ clonotypes. Blood of same and different patients, but not healthy controls, reportedly held recurring autoreactive clonotypes.

As concerns this clone: Its antigen remains unidentified.

Using immunoSEQ multiplex PCR, the repertoire was profiled, and TCRdb retains in-frame clones only, with some absent. The table has tens of thousands of clones, roughly 86% seen once. J lost 4 bases, V lost 9 bases, and 5 bases had no gene match. In germline, CDR1 is MDHEN, CDR2 SYDVKM. The CDR3 totals 13 residues. Sequencing input: memory (CD45RA-) CD4+ T cells from blood. The TCR originated in a human donor in good health. V gene TRBV28 combines with J gene TRBJ1-4; 7 bases line up with TRBD1. CDR3 protein: CASTQGRNEKLFF. CDR3 in DNA: TGTGCCAGTACACAGGGGCGTAATGAAAAACTGTTTTTT.